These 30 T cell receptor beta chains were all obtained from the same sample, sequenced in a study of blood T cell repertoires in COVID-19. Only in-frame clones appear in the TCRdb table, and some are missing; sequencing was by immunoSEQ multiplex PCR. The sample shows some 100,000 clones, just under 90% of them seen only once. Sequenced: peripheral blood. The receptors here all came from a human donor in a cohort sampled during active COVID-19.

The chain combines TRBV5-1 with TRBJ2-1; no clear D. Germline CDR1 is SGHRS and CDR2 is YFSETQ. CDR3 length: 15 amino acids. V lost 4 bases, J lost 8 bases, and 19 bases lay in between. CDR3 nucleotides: TGCGCCAGCAGCACCAGGATTAGGTTGACGGATGAGCAGTTCTTC. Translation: CASSTRIRLTDEQFF.

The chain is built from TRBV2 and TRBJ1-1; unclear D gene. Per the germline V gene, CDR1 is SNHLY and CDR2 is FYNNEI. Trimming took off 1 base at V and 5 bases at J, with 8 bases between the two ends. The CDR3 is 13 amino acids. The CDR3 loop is CASSEGAGTEAFF. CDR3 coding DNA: TGTGCCAGCAGTGAAGGGGCTGGGACTGAAGCTTTCTTT.

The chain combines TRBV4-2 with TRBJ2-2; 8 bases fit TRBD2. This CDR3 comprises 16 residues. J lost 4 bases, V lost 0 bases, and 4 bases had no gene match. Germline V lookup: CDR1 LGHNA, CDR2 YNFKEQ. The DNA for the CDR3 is TGTGCCAGCAGCCAAGATCCGCGGGGGGTCACCGGGGAGCTGTTTTTT. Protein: CASSQDPRGVTGELFF.

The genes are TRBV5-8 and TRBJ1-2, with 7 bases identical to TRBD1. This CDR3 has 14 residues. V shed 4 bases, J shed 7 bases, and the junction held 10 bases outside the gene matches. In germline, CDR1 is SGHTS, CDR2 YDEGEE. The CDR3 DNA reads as TGTGCCAGCAGCACCATAGACAGGGCCGGTGGCTACACCTTC. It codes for CASSTIDRAGGYTF.

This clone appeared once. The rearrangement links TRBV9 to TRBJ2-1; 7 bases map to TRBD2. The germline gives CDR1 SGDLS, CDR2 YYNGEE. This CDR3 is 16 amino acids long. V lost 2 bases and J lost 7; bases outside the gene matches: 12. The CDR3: CASSVSPGEGQNEQFF. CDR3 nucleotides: TGTGCCAGCAGCGTCTCCCCCGGGGAGGGCCAAAATGAGCAGTTCTTC.

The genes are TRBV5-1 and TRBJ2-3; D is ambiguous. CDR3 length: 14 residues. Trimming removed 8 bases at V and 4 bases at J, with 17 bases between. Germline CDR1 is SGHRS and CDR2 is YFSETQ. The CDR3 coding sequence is TGCGCCAGTACTGACCCGTCTCAGGCAGATACGCAGTATTTT. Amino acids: CASTDPSQADTQYF.

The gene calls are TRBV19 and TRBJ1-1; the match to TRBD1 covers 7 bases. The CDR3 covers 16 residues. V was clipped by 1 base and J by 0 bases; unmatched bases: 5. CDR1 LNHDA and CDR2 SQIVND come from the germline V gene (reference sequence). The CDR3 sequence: CASSIVSGQVNTEAFF. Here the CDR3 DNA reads TGTGCCAGTAGTATAGTCTCCGGACAGGTGAACACTGAAGCTTTCTTT.

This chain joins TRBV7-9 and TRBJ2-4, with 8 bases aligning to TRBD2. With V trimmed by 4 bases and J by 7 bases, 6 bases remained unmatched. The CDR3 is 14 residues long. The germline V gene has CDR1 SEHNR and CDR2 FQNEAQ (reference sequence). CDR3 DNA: TGTGCCAGCAGCTCGGGACTAGGAGGTAACATTCAGTACTTC. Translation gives CASSSGLGGNIQYF.

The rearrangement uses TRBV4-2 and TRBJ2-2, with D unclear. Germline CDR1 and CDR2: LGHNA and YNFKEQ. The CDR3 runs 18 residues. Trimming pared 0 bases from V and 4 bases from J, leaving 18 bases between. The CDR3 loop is CASSQDLRPQLSTGELFF. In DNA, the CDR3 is TGTGCCAGCAGCCAAGATCTAAGGCCCCAACTAAGCACCGGGGAGCTGTTTTTT.

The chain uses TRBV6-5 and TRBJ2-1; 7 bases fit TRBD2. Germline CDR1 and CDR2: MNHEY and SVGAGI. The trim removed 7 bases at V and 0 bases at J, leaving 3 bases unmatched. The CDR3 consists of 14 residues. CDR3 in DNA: TGTGCCAGCACTAGCGGTGCCTCCTACAATGAGCAGTTCTTC. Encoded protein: CASTSGASYNEQFF.

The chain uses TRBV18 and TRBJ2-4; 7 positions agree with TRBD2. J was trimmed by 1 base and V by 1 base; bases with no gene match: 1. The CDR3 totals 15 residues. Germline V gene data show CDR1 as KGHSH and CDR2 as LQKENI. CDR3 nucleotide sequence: TGTGCCAGCTCACCACGGGAGGGGGCCAAAAACATTCAGTACTTC. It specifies CASSPREGAKNIQYF.

CDR3 residues: CASSLGFDHRGGTDTQYF. The CDR3 coding sequence is TGTGCCAGCAGCTTGGGTTTTGACCACAGGGGAGGAACAGATACGCAGTATTTT. The chain carries TRBV5-6 and TRBJ2-3; weak D call: TRBD1 (7 bases). CDR1 and CDR2 from the germline V gene are SGHDT and YYEEEE. This CDR3 has 18 residues. Deletions cut 0 bases from V and 3 bases from J, with 20 bases between.

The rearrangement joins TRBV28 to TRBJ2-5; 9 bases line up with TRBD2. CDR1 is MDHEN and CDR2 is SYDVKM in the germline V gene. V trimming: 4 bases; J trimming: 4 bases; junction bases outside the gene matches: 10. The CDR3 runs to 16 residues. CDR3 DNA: TGTGCCAGCAGTTCCCGAATAGCGGGGGCACGAGAGACCCAGTACTTC. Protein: CASSSRIAGARETQYF.

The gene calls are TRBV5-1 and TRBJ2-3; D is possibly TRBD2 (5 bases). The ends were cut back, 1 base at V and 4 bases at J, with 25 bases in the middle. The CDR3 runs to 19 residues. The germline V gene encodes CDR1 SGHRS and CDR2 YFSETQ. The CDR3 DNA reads TGCGCCAGCAGCTTGCCTTTCCCTTCGACTCTCCGAGCGGCAGATACGCAGTATTTT. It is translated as CASSLPFPSTLRAADTQYF.

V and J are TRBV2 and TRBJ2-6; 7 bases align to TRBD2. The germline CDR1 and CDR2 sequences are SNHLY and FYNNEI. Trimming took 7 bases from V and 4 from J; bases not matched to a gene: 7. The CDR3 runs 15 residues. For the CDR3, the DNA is TGTGCCAGCAAGACTAGCCCCGGGGGGGCCAACGTCCTGACTTTC. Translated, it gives CASKTSPGGANVLTF.

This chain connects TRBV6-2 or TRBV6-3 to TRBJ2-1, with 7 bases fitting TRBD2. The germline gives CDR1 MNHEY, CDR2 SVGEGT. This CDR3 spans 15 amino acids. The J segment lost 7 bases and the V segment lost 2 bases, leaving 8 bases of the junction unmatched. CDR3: CASSYGLAVTNEQFF. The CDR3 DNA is TGTGCCAGCAGTTACGGCCTAGCGGTAACAAATGAGCAGTTCTTC.

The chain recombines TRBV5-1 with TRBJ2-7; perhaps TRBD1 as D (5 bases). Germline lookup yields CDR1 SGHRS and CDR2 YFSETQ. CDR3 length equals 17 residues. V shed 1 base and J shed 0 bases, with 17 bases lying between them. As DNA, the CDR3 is TGCGCCAGCAGCTTGAGGGGAACTGGCTTCTCCTCCTACGAGCAGTACTTC. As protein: CASSLRGTGFSSYEQYF.

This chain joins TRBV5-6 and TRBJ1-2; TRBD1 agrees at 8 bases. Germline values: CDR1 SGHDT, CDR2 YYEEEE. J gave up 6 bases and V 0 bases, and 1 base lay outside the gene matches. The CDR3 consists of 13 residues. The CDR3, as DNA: TGTGCCAGCAGCTTGGTCAGGGGGCATGGCTACACCTTC. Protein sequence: CASSLVRGHGYTF.

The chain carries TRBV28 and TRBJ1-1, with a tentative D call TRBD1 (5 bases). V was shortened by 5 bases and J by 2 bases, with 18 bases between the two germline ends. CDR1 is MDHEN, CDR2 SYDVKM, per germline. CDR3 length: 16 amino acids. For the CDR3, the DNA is TGTGCCAGCAGTCCACACGAGGGACTGCGAAACACTGAAGCTTTCTTT. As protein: CASSPHEGLRNTEAFF.

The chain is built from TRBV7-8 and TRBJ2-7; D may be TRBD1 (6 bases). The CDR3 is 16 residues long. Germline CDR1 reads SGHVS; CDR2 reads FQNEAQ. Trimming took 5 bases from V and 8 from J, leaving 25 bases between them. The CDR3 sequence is CASSPGMSTGLSKQYF. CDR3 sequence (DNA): TGTGCCAGCAGCCCGGGTATGTCGACAGGACTTTCAAAGCAGTACTTC.

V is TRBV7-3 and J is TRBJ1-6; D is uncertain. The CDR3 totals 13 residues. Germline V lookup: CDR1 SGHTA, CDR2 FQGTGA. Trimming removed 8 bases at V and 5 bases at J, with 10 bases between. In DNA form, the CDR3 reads TGTGCCAGCGCCCCGGTTGATAATTCACCCCTCCACTTT. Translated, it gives CASAPVDNSPLHF.

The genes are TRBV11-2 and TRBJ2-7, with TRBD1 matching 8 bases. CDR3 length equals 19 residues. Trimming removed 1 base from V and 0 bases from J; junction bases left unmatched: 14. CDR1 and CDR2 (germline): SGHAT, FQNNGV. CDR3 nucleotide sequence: TGTGCCAGCAGCTTAGTAGAACTCACCAGGGGGCCCAGCTCCTACGAGCAGTACTTC. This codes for CASSLVELTRGPSSYEQYF.

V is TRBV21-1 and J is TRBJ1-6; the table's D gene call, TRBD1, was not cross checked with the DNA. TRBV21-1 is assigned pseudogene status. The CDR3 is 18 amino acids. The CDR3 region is CASSPGDSGGHYNSPLHF. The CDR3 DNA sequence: TGTGCCAGCAGTCCCGGCGATTCAGGGGGACATTATAATTCACCCCTCCACTTT.

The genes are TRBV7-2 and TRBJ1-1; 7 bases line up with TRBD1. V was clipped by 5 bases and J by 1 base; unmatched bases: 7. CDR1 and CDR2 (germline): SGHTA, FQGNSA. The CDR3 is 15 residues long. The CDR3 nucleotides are TGTGCCAGCAGCAGGTACCGGGACAGGAACACTGAAGCTTTCTTT. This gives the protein CASSRYRDRNTEAFF.

CDR3 sequence reads: CASSLGTSFRSVDTQYF. In DNA, the CDR3 is TGCGCCAGCAGCTTGGGGACTAGCTTTCGCTCTGTTGATACGCAGTATTTT. V is TRBV5-1 and J is TRBJ2-3, with 8 positions matching TRBD2. V shed 0 bases, J shed 6 bases, and the junction held 12 bases outside the gene matches. This CDR3 has 17 residues. The germline V gene has CDR1 SGHRS and CDR2 YFSETQ.

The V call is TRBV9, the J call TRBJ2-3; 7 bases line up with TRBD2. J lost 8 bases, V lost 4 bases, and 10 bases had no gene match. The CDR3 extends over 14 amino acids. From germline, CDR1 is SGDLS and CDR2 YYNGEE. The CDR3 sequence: CASSLRGEWGTQYF. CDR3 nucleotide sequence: TGTGCCAGCAGCCTTCGGGGGGAGTGGGGTACGCAGTATTTT.

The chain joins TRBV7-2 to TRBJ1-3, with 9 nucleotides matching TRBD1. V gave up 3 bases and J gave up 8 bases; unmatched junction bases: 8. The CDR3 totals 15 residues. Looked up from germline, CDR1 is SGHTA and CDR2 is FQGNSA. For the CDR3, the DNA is TGTGCCAGCAGCTTTACCGGGACAGGGTTGGACACCATATATTTT. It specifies CASSFTGTGLDTIYF.

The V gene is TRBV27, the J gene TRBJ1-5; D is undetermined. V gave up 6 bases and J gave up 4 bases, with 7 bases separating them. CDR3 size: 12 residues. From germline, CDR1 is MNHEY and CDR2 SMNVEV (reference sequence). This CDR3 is CASRSQNQPQHF. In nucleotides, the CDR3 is TGTGCCAGCAGGTCTCAGAATCAGCCCCAGCATTTT.

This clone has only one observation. CDR3 sequence reads: CASGGTEAFF. CDR3 coding DNA: TGTGCCTCCGGGGGCACTGAAGCTTTCTTT. This chain joins TRBV10-3 and TRBJ1-1; a possible D gene is TRBD1 (5 bases). This CDR3 has 10 amino acids. Germline lookup yields CDR1 ENHRY and CDR2 SYGVKD. Trimming left V 11 bases short and J 4 bases short, with 8 bases between.

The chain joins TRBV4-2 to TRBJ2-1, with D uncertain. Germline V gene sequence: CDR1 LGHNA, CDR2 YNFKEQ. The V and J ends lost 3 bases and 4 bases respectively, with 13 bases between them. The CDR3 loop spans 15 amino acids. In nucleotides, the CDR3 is TGTGCCAGCAGCCATCTGGCGTTGGAGTACAATGAGCAGTTCTTC. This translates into CASSHLALEYNEQFF.